This TCR beta chain originates from a study of OX40 agonist ivuxolimab in advanced cancers. Describing the broader study: Ivuxolimab, which targeted the costimulatory receptor OX40 (CD134), was an agonistic, fully human IgG2 monoclonal antibody. Patients were allowed to have had prior anti-PD-1, anti-PD-L1 or anti-CTLA-4 therapy, and approximately 43% of the dose-escalation patients had previously received checkpoint inhibitors. Of the roughly 52 patients in dose escalation, 19 had hepatocellular carcinoma, about 15 had melanoma, 9 had renal cell carcinoma and 9 had head and neck cancer. The purpose of peripheral TCRbeta sequencing was to test whether ivuxolimab changed TCR sequence diversity and led to clonal T-cell expansion. The paper describes the monotherapy dose-escalation part (N ≈ 51 patients) of the phase I trial of ivuxolimab. In the dose-escalation cohort, roughly 80% of patients were male, and the mean age was approximately 60 years, with a range of 23 to 79. Partial responses occurred in three dose-escalation patients: two with cutaneous melanoma and one with hepatocellular carcinoma. Intravenous ivuxolimab was administered to patients every 2 weeks at six dose levels: 0.01, 0.1, 0.3, 1.5, 3 and 10 mg/kg. The investigation overall reported the following: In the 0.1-3.0 mg/kg groups, partial responders were among the patients with the lowest normalized peripheral clonal expansion, particularly in CD8+ T cells. After ivuxolimab, expanded clones were on average more numerous among CD8+ T cells than among CD4+ T cells. Clonal expansion of both CD4+ and CD8+ blood T cells was observed from baseline to week 6 at doses 0.1 to 3.0 mg/kg. Low levels of normalized T-cell clonal expansion were also seen in some nonresponding patients. The antigen specificity of the clonally expanded peripheral T cells was not determined.

Concerning this clone itself: Its antigen has not been determined. The input lacks base qualities; no much larger clone sits a single base away.

Patients with a history of autoimmune disease or receiving systemic immunosuppression were excluded from the trial. Peripheral blood for TCR sequencing was collected from all dose cohorts at baseline, on cycle 4 day 1, and on cycle 7 day 1. The samples were taken from a phase I, first-in-human, multicenter, open-label dose-escalation trial of ivuxolimab. The trial enrolled adults with locally advanced or metastatic head and neck squamous cell, hepatocellular, melanoma or renal cell carcinoma. Before TCR sequencing, CD4+ and CD8+ T cells were separately sorted from peripheral blood. Genomic DNA was isolated from the sorted cells so that the TCRbeta CDR3 region could be sequenced. TCRbeta CDR3 regions were sequenced using the immunoSEQ Assay. Imported from immuneACCESS, the table was reduced by TCRdb to in-frame sequences with V and J called. These copies leave out some clones; in studies compared against another copy, an unresolved V gene accounts for under half, and the cause of the remainder is not known. The table for this sample lists around 65,000 clones; about 92% of them were counted only once. The top ten clonotypes cover 0.62% of the sample.

The CDR3 sequence holds 15 residues, the cysteine and phenylalanine included. Kept here is only the CDR3 DNA, which spans 45 bases and is read in frame from base 1. For CDR1 and CDR2, the germline V gene lists KGHSH and LQKENI. V is trimmed back by 3 bases and J by 10 bases, and the junction contains 7 bases that no gene match accounts for. The chain employs TRBV18 and TRBJ1-6; TRBD1 lines up with 9 middle nucleotides. The sample consisted of CD4+ or CD8+ T cells sorted from blood, taken in a trial of the OX40 agonist ivuxolimab. This clonotype was obtained from an adult with an advanced solid tumor such as melanoma, head and neck, liver or kidney cancer. In nucleotides, the sequence is TGTGCCAGCTCACCGGGGACAGGGAGGCTGTCACCCCTCCACTTT. It is translated as CASSPGTGRLSPLHF.